Each of the 12 T cell receptor beta chains below was sequenced from the same sample in a study of cytomegalovirus exposure and HLA in healthy donors. The PCR used 60 Vbeta and 13 Jbeta primers. TCRdb's copy holds only in-frame clones and misses some; the assay was immunoSEQ multiplex PCR. The repertoire holds 55,000 or so clones, with around 70% as singletons. Sequencing input: PBMCs. These receptor sequences come from a man younger than 30 in good health and CMV-seronegative.

The V gene is TRBV20-1, the J gene TRBJ1-3; no clear D. Germline V CDR1 and CDR2: DFQATT, SNEGSKA (reference sequence). This CDR3 is 11 amino acids long. V gave up 6 bases and J gave up 0 bases, with 3 bases separating them. The CDR3 loop is CSAHSGNTIYF. The CDR3 nucleotides read TGCAGTGCCCACTCTGGAAACACCATATATTTT.

This clone showed up just a few times. V usage is TRBV6-5 and J usage is TRBJ1-1; no definite D call. The CDR3 extends over 14 amino acids. V was cut by 7 bases and J by 1 base, with 13 bases left in between. Germline CDR1 is MNHEY and CDR2 is SVGAGI. CDR3: CASTSMRGNTEAFF. As DNA, the CDR3 is TGTGCCAGCACCTCTATGCGGGGGAACACTGAAGCTTTCTTT.

This clone appeared a few times. The chain couples TRBV6-1 to TRBJ1-1; D might be TRBD1 (5 bases). Germline CDR1 is MNHNS and CDR2 is SASEGT. Trimming removed 0 bases at V and 7 bases at J, with 12 bases between. The CDR3 runs 14 residues. The CDR3 nucleotides are TGTGCCAGCAGTGAAGCGCGGGCGGGGGGTGAAGCTTTCTTT. Translating it yields CASSEARAGGEAFF.

The rearrangement uses TRBV19 and TRBJ2-3; a possible D gene is TRBD2 (7 bases). The ends were cut back, 9 bases at V and 5 bases at J, with 15 bases in the middle. CDR1 and CDR2 (germline): LNHDA, SQIVND (reference sequence). The CDR3 is 13 residues long. The CDR3 spells CASNGGLVDTQYF. In DNA, the CDR3 is TGTGCCAGCAACGGGGGGCTCGTAGATACGCAGTATTTT.

This clone turned up a few times. The J gene is TRBJ1-1, the V gene TRBV29-1, with D unresolved. The germline V gene has CDR1 SQVTM and CDR2 ANQGSEA. V was pared by 0 bases and J by 9 bases, with 8 bases between. This CDR3 has 11 residues. The CDR3: CSVEDPLQAFF. The CDR3 DNA reads as TGCAGCGTTGAAGACCCCCTTCAAGCTTTCTTT.

The V gene is TRBV2, the J gene TRBJ1-5; D is perhaps TRBD1 (5 bases). The CDR3 spans 14 residues. In germline, CDR1 is SNHLY, CDR2 FYNNEI. The V end was cut by 6 bases, the J end by 5 bases, with 14 bases between. The CDR3 spells CASSLLGRDQPQHF. For the CDR3, the DNA is TGTGCCAGCAGCCTATTAGGCAGGGATCAGCCCCAGCATTTT.

In its sample, this clone was seen once. This rearrangement joins TRBV27 to TRBJ1-2; tentative D call: TRBD1 (5 bases). The CDR3 consists of 15 residues. Between the trimmed V and J ends, which lost 6 bases and 4 bases, there was a span of 18 bases. The germline CDR1 and CDR2 sequences are MNHEY and SMNVEV (reference sequence). The CDR3 coding sequence is TGTGCCAGCAGCGCTACCGGAACAGGCGTCTATGGCTACACCTTC. It yields the protein CASSATGTGVYGYTF.

The chain has TRBV6-5 and TRBJ1-6; no firm D call. Germline CDR1 and CDR2: MNHEY and SVGAGI. The V gene lost 2 bases and the J gene lost 4 bases, with 3 bases spanning the gap. This CDR3 has 13 residues. The CDR3 here is CASSYEYNSPLHF. Here the CDR3 DNA reads TGTGCCAGCAGTTACGAGTATAATTCACCCCTCCACTTT.

The rearrangement uses TRBV28 and TRBJ1-2, with 11 positions matching TRBD1. The CDR3 has 23 amino acids. Germline V gene lookup returns CDR1 MDHEN and CDR2 SYDVKM. Losses at the gene ends were 6 bases for V and 1 base for J; bases not matched to a gene: 28. CDR3 amino acids: CASSPKDRGQLIPSRPYNYGYTF. Written as DNA, the CDR3 is TGTGCCAGCAGCCCTAAGGACAGGGGGCAACTCATACCCTCCCGACCTTATAACTATGGCTACACCTTC.

The chain combines TRBV11-3 with TRBJ2-7; TRBD1 aligns across 8 bases. The CDR3 spans 15 residues. The V segment lost 1 base and the J segment 2 bases; nucleotides outside the gene matches: 4. Germline-derived CDR1 and CDR2 are SGHNT and YENEEA. CDR3 loop: CASSLVRQGPYEQYF. CDR3 bases: TGTGCCAGCAGCTTAGTGAGACAGGGGCCCTACGAGCAGTACTTC.

This clone was counted once. The chain uses TRBV6-4 and TRBJ1-1; tentative D call: TRBD1 (5 bases). This CDR3 region has 14 residues. Trimming removed 5 bases from V and 4 bases from J, with 14 bases in between. CDR1 is MRHNA, CDR2 SNTAGT, per germline. The DNA of the CDR3 is TGTGCCAGCAGTCAGGAGGGGTCCGGCACTGAAGCTTTCTTT. It is translated as CASSQEGSGTEAFF.

The CDR3 protein is CASSLAYRNYEQYF. The CDR3 DNA follows: TGTGCCAGCAGCTTAGCGTACAGGAACTACGAGCAGTACTTC. This sequence joins TRBV7-2 and TRBJ2-7; possible D gene TRBD1, 5 bases. From germline, CDR1 is SGHTA and CDR2 FQGNSA. The ends were cut back, 0 bases at V and 3 bases at J, with 9 bases in the middle. This CDR3 is built from 14 residues.